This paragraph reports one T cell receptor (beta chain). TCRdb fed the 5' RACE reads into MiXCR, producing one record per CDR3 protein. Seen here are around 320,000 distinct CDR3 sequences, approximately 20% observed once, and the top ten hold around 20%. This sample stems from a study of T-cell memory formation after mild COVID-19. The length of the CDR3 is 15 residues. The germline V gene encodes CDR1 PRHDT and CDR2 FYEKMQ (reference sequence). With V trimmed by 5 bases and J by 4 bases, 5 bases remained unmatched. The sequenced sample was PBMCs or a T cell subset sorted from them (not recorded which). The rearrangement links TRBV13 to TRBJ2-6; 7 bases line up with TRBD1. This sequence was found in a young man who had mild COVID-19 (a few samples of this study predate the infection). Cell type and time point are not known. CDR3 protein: CASSEGAAGANVLTF. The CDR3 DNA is TGTGCCAGCAGCGAGGGGGCGGCGGGGGCCAACGTCCTGACTTTC.